A single T cell receptor (beta chain) is shown here with its context. Its antigen is still unknown. The CDR3 has 15 amino acids. V lost 6 bases to trimming and J lost 5 bases, with 20 bases between them. In germline, CDR1 is SGDLS, CDR2 YYNGEE. Amplified TCR beta CDR3 regions were obtained using RNA transcripts as template. The authors performed first-round RT-PCR with HTBI primers and then a second-round multiplex PCR. Via MiXCR, TCRdb re-called the multiplex PCR reads, giving one row per CDR3 protein. The sample has some 240,000 distinct CDR3 sequences; less than 55% are singletons. The data stem from a study of Graves' ophthalmopathy and Graves' hyperthyroidism. Study conclusions and caveats: Among expanded thyroid clonotypes above 0.001 frequency, most also occurred in blood.

The clonotype was recovered from an adult man with Graves' ophthalmopathy. The chain employs TRBV9 and TRBJ1-1, with D possibly being TRBD1 (6 bases). The sample was peripheral blood. The CDR3 DNA reads as TGTGCCAGCACCCCCGGGGGGGCTCCGGAGACTGAAGCTTTCTTT. It specifies CASTPGGAPETEAFF.